Detailed here is one TCR beta chain. Clones were sequenced by immunoSEQ multiplex PCR, and TCRdb holds only the in-frame ones, with some missing. The table records some 2.1 million clones, 95% of them present only once. The data are from a study of shared clonotypes between healthy human individuals. Between the trimmed V and J ends, which lost 6 bases and 7 bases, there was a span of 13 bases. The CDR3 covers 12 residues. Germline V gene lookup returns CDR1 KGHSH and CDR2 LQKENI. The source is a man between 18 and 29 years old in good health. The V call is TRBV18, the J call TRBJ2-7; D perhaps matches TRBD2 (5 bases). Material for sequencing was naive CD4+ T cells sorted from blood. Subset specified: CD45RA+ positively selected. CDR3 coding DNA: TGTGCCAGCTCCGCATCCGGGGAGGAGCAGTACTTC. This encodes CASSASGEEQYF. Drawing the rest from reference TRBV18 and TRBJ2-7, the complete variable domain is NAGVMQNPRHLVRRRGQEARLRCSPMKGHSHVYWYRQLPEEGLKFMVYLQKENIIDESGMPKERFSAEFPKEGPSILRIQQVVRGDSAAYFCASSASGEEQYFGPGTRLTVT.